One sample yielded the 5 T cell receptor beta chains listed below, sequenced in a study of cytomegalovirus exposure and HLA in healthy donors. Clones were sequenced by immunoSEQ multiplex PCR, and TCRdb holds only the in-frame ones, with some missing. The sample lists some 41,000 clones; 80% to 95% were seen once. Sequencing was carried out using PBMCs. The receptors shown here come from a woman in her late teens or twenties in good health and CMV-seronegative.

V gene TRBV27 combines with J gene TRBJ2-1; 9 bases agree with TRBD2. J was trimmed by 6 bases and V by 1 base; bases with no gene match: 1. CDR3 length: 14 residues. Germline V CDR1 and CDR2: MNHEY, SMNVEV (reference sequence). The CDR3 coding sequence is TGTGCCAGCAGTTTATTAGCGGGGGCCAATGAGCAGTTCTTC. It encodes CASSLLAGANEQFF.

The gene calls are TRBV13 and TRBJ1-3; 7 nucleotides align to TRBD1. Trimming removed 4 bases from V and 1 base from J; junction bases left unmatched: 7. The CDR3 has 16 residues. Germline V gene data show CDR1 as PRHDT and CDR2 as FYEKMQ (reference sequence). The CDR3 nucleotides are TGTGCCAGCAGCTCCTGGGCAGGGGGATCTGGAAACACCATATATTTT. Translation: CASSSWAGGSGNTIYF.

This chain uses TRBV19 with TRBJ2-3; D gene unclear. CDR1 is LNHDA and CDR2 is SQIVND in the germline V gene (reference sequence). The ends were cut back, 6 bases at V and 4 bases at J, with 8 bases in the middle. This CDR3 is built from 12 residues. CDR3 protein: CASSARADTQYF. Here the CDR3 DNA reads TGTGCCAGTAGCGCCCGGGCAGATACGCAGTATTTT.

The chain recombines TRBV7-8 with TRBJ2-2, with TRBD2 matching 10 bases. CDR3 length: 15 amino acids. Trimming removed 5 bases from V and 3 bases from J; junction bases left unmatched: 3. The germline CDR1 and CDR2 sequences are SGHVS and FQNEAQ. CDR3 sequence: CASSLTSGHTGELFF. In DNA form, the CDR3 reads TGTGCCAGCAGCCTGACTAGCGGGCACACCGGGGAGCTGTTTTTT.

As for this clone: The junction departs from germline at one end; a sequencing error may be responsible. This chain connects TRBV7-7 to TRBJ2-7; TRBD2 agrees at 9 bases. The CDR3 sequence is 15 residues long. Germline CDR1 is SSHAT and CDR2 is FNYEAQ (reference sequence). The CDR3 loop is CASSLGVAGANEQYF. The DNA of the CDR3 is TGTGCTAGCAGCTTAGGGGTAGCGGGAGCGAACGAGCAGTACTTC.